This TCR beta chain was retrieved from a study of control samples from healthy donors and cancer patients. Produced via immunoSEQ multiplex PCR; TCRdb's table is partial and in-frame only. Of approximately 150,000 clones in the sample, around 96% are singletons; the top ten hold approximately 1%. Trimming took off 6 bases at V and 5 bases at J, with 17 bases between the two ends. The CDR3 totals 14 residues. Germline V CDR1 and CDR2: MDHEN, SYDVKM. Sample: blood. The chain carries TRBV28 and TRBJ2-7; possibly TRBD2 for D (6 bases). This receptor was obtained from a woman in her 30s in good health. CDR3: CASSPLGGWNEQYF. The CDR3 region has the DNA TGTGCCAGCAGCCCGTTGGGGGGTTGGAACGAGCAGTACTTC.